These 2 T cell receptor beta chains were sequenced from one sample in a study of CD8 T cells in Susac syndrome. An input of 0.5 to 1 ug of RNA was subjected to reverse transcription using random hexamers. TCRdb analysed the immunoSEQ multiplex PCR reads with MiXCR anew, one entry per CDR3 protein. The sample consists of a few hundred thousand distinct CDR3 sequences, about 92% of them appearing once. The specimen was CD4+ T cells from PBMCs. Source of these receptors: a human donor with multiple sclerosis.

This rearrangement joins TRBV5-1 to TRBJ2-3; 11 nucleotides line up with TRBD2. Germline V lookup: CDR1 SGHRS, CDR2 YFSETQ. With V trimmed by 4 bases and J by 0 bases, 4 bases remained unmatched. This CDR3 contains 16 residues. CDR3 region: CASSPTSGTSTDTQYF. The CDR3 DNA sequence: TGCGCCAGCAGCCCGACTAGCGGGACAAGCACAGATACGCAGTATTTT.

The CDR3 here is CASSLFGPQVGANVLTF. The CDR3, as DNA: TGTGCCAGCAGCTTGTTTGGACCCCAGGTTGGGGCCAACGTCCTGACTTTC. This chain connects TRBV5-6 to TRBJ2-6; the D is unclear. The CDR3 consists of 17 residues. Germline values: CDR1 SGHDT, CDR2 YYEEEE. V lost 1 base, J lost 3 bases, and 14 bases lay in between. Complete variable domain (other parts from reference TRBV5-6 and TRBJ2-6): DAGVTQSPTHLIKTRGQQVTLRCSPKSGHDTVSWYQQALGQGPQFIFQYYEEEERQRGNFPDRFSGHQFPNYSSELNVNALLLGDSALYLCASSLFGPQVGANVLTFGAGSRLTVL.